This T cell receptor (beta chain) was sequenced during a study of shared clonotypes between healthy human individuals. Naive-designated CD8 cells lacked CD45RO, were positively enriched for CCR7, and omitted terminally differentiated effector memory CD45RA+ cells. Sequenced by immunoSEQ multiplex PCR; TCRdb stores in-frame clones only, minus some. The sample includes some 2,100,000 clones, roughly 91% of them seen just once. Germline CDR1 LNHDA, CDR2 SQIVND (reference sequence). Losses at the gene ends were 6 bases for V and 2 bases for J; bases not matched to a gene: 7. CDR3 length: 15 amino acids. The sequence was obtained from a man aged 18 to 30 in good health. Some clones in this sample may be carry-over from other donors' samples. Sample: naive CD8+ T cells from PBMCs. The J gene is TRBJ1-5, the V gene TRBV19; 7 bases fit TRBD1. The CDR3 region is CASSFDRVGNQPQHF. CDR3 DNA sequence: TGTGCCAGTAGCTTTGACAGGGTAGGCAATCAGCCCCAGCATTTT.